These 28 T cell receptor beta chains were sequenced from one sample in a study of T cell changes during pregnancy in multiple sclerosis. Here immunoSEQ multiplex PCR was the method, and the copy in TCRdb shows in-frame clones only, minus some. The repertoire holds approximately 63,000 clones, around 94% seen once, with less than 2% in the top ten. The sequencing used peripheral blood, collected in the third trimester of pregnancy. The receptors derive from a female donor in good health, enrolled as a control in a pregnancy study.

The genes are TRBV7-2 and TRBJ2-1; 9 bases match TRBD2. Trimming removed 0 bases from V and 7 bases from J; junction bases left unmatched: 7. The CDR3 extends over 16 amino acids. The germline gives CDR1 SGHTA, CDR2 FQGNSA. The CDR3 spells CASSLASTSGQNEQFF. The CDR3 nucleotides are TGTGCCAGCAGCTTAGCTTCGACTAGCGGACAAAATGAGCAGTTCTTC.

The chain carries TRBV7-9 and TRBJ2-7; possible D gene TRBD1, 6 bases. Germline V gene sequence: CDR1 SEHNR, CDR2 FQNEAQ (reference sequence). V shed 0 bases and J shed 2 bases, with 14 bases lying between them. This CDR3 spans 16 amino acids. CDR3 nucleotide sequence: TGTGCCAGCAGCTTAGCGGGGGCCAGGGAGACCTACGAGCAGTACTTC. Translating it yields CASSLAGARETYEQYF.

The J gene is TRBJ1-4, the V gene TRBV7-9; unclear D gene. V was shortened by 1 base and J by 7 bases, with 13 bases between the two germline ends. The CDR3 totals 15 residues. Germline V lookup: CDR1 SEHNR, CDR2 FQNEAQ (reference sequence). This chain's CDR3 is CASSLVLSGSEKLFF. For the CDR3, the DNA is TGTGCCAGCAGCTTAGTCTTAAGTGGGAGTGAAAAACTGTTTTTT. Based on the CDR3 plus reference TRBV7-9 and TRBJ1-4, the full variable domain is DTGVSQNPRHKITKRGQNVTFRCDPISEHNRLYWYRQTLGQGPEFLTYFQNEAQLEKSRLLSDRFSAERPKGSFSTLEIQRTEQGDSAMYLCASSLVLSGSEKLFFGSGTQLSVL.

In this sample, this clone turned up once. The gene calls are TRBV27 and TRBJ2-1; 7 bases are shared with TRBD1. Unmatched junction bases numbered 4, after V lost 0 bases and J lost 8 bases. The CDR3 is 14 residues long. The germline gives CDR1 MNHEY, CDR2 SMNVEV (reference sequence). CDR3 nucleotide sequence: TGTGCCAGCAGTTTATCCACAGGGGACGATGAGCAGTTCTTC. This translates into CASSLSTGDDEQFF.

The sample holds a few counts of this clone. The chain uses TRBV27 and TRBJ1-1, with TRBD1 matching 7 bases. This CDR3 contains 12 residues. CDR1 is MNHEY, CDR2 SMNVEV, per germline (reference sequence). V dropped 6 bases and J dropped 3; count of bases not matched to a gene: 1. The CDR3 DNA follows: TGTGCCAGCAGCAGGGGGGACACTGAAGCTTTCTTT. Translated: CASSRGDTEAFF.

For the CDR3, the DNA is TGTGCCAGCAGCCCAGGAGAGGGCCCCTACGAGCAGTACTTC. The encoded protein is CASSPGEGPYEQYF. The rearrangement uses TRBV13 and TRBJ2-7; D possibly corresponds to TRBD2 (5 bases). Germline V gives CDR1 PRHDT, CDR2 FYEKMQ (reference sequence). V lost 5 bases and J lost 2, with 13 bases in between. There are 14 residues in the CDR3.

This CDR3 is CASSSLLVTTQYF. Here the CDR3 DNA reads TGTGCCAGCAGCTCCTTACTAGTTACTACGCAGTATTTT. The rearrangement uses TRBV7-2 and TRBJ2-3; D may be TRBD2 (5 bases). The CDR3 loop spans 13 amino acids. Trimming cost V 4 bases and J 8 bases, with 13 bases left between them. The germline gives CDR1 SGHTA, CDR2 FQGNSA.

This chain links TRBV5-5 with TRBJ2-5; 9 nucleotides match TRBD2. Germline CDR1 is SGHKS and CDR2 is YYEKEE (reference sequence). The length of the CDR3 is 16 residues. The V gene end was trimmed by 2 bases and the J gene end by 1 base; junction bases not matched to a gene: 6. CDR3 sequence reads: CASSFPSGATQETQYF. CDR3 DNA: TGTGCCAGCAGCTTCCCTAGCGGGGCTACCCAAGAGACCCAGTACTTC. Based on the CDR3 plus reference TRBV5-5 and TRBJ2-5, the full variable domain is DAGVTQSPTHLIKTRGQQVTLRCSPISGHKSVSWYQQVLGQGPQFIFQYYEKEERGRGNFPDRFSARQFPNYSSELNVNALLLGDSALYLCASSFPSGATQETQYFGPGTRLLVL.

V usage is TRBV5-1 and J usage is TRBJ2-5; D unclear. Trimming removed 1 base at V and 1 base at J, with 8 bases between. This CDR3 has 14 amino acids. Germline values: CDR1 SGHRS, CDR2 YFSETQ. The CDR3: CASSLRQTQETQYF. CDR3 sequence (DNA): TGCGCCAGCAGCTTGAGACAAACCCAAGAGACCCAGTACTTC.

The CDR3 sequence: CASSVGLAGAQETQYF. CDR3 nucleotides: TGTGCCAGCAGCGTAGGACTAGCGGGGGCGCAAGAGACCCAGTACTTC. This chain joins TRBV9 and TRBJ2-5, with 12 bases identical to TRBD2. From germline, CDR1 is SGDLS and CDR2 YYNGEE. Unmatched junction bases numbered 2, after V lost 0 bases and J lost 2 bases. The CDR3 covers 16 residues.

The chain joins TRBV7-2 to TRBJ2-7, with TRBD1 matching 8 bases. The CDR3 has 15 residues. The V and J ends lost 0 bases and 7 bases, in that order; junction bases with no gene match: 8. Germline-derived CDR1 and CDR2 are SGHTA and FQGNSA. CDR3 in amino acids: CASSLARTGSLEQYF. CDR3 sequence (DNA): TGTGCCAGCAGCTTAGCGAGGACAGGGTCGTTGGAGCAGTACTTC.

V usage is TRBV4-2 and J usage is TRBJ2-3; 10 positions match TRBD2. Per germline, CDR1 LGHNA and CDR2 YNFKEQ. V was pared by 1 base and J by 4 bases, with 5 bases of the junction left unmatched. CDR3 length: 16 amino acids. DNA for the CDR3: TGTGCCAGCAGCCAAGGAAGCGGGGGGGAGGCAGATACGCAGTATTTT. The encoded protein is CASSQGSGGEADTQYF.

The chain employs TRBV18 and TRBJ2-3; 9 positions agree with TRBD2. The junction had 0 bases not matched to a gene; V was cut back by 2 bases and J by 3 bases. The CDR3 runs to 14 residues. Germline loops: CDR1 KGHSH, CDR2 LQKENI. The CDR3 region is CASSPSGRTDTQYF. In DNA form, the CDR3 reads TGTGCCAGCTCACCAAGCGGGAGGACAGATACGCAGTATTTT.

The chain has TRBV9 and TRBJ1-1, with D hard to call. Germline-derived CDR1 and CDR2 are SGDLS and YYNGEE. Trimming took 2 bases from V and 4 from J, leaving 9 bases between them. This CDR3 has 13 residues. The CDR3 nucleotides are TGTGCCAGCAGCGTCGAGGGAATCACTGAAGCTTTCTTT. Its translation is CASSVEGITEAFF.

The chain has TRBV5-4 and TRBJ2-7; TRBD1 aligns across 7 bases. V lost 4 bases to trimming and J lost 6 bases; unmatched junction nucleotides: 7. This CDR3 region has 13 residues. CDR1 and CDR2 from the germline V gene are SGHNT and YYREEE (reference sequence). Written as DNA, the CDR3 is TGTGCCAGCAGCCCACAGGGGAGCAGCGAGCAGTACTTC. Its protein product is CASSPQGSSEQYF.

Turning to this clone: Distinct nucleotide sequences in the sample also encode this CDR3. The rearrangement uses TRBV7-9 and TRBJ1-4, with TRBD1 as a possible D gene (6 bases). The CDR3 is 14 amino acids. V dropped 1 base and J dropped 6 bases, with 9 bases sitting between them. Germline lookup yields CDR1 SEHNR and CDR2 FQNEAQ (reference sequence). CDR3 bases: TGTGCCAGCAGCTTAGGAGGGGGGGATGAAAAACTGTTTTTT. Translation gives CASSLGGGDEKLFF.

The chain couples TRBV10-3 to TRBJ1-5; tentatively, D is TRBD1 (5 bases). This CDR3 has 15 amino acids. The V end was cut by 5 bases, the J end by 2 bases, with 13 bases between. Germline V gives CDR1 ENHRY, CDR2 SYGVKD. The CDR3, as DNA: TGTGCCATCAGTACGACAGATACTCGCAATCAGCCCCAGCATTTT. As protein: CAISTTDTRNQPQHF.

This clone was picked up a small number of times. The chain carries TRBV19 and TRBJ1-1; D possibly corresponds to TRBD1 (5 bases). V lost 0 bases, J lost 4 bases, and 6 bases lay in between. The germline V gene has CDR1 LNHDA and CDR2 SQIVND (reference sequence). This CDR3 region has 13 residues. The CDR3, as DNA: TGTGCCAGTAGTATAGAGGGGGGCACTGAAGCTTTCTTT. As protein: CASSIEGGTEAFF.

The chain's CDR3 is CASSQPKWRAARETQYF. In nucleotides, the CDR3 is TGTGCCAGCAGCCAACCCAAATGGAGAGCGGCCAGGGAGACCCAGTACTTC. The genes are TRBV14 and TRBJ2-5; possible D gene TRBD2, 5 bases. The CDR3 has 17 amino acids. V shed 2 bases and J shed 5 bases, with 21 bases lying between them. Germline values: CDR1 SGHDN, CDR2 FVKESK.

The gene calls are TRBV28 and TRBJ1-2; D is unresolved. Trimming took off 8 bases at V and 0 bases at J, with 19 bases between the two ends. CDR1 is MDHEN and CDR2 is SYDVKM in the germline V gene. The CDR3 runs 16 residues. The chain's CDR3 is CASAPDLGKANYGYTF. DNA of the CDR3: TGTGCCAGCGCTCCGGACTTAGGGAAAGCTAACTATGGCTACACCTTC.

The genes are TRBV5-4 and TRBJ2-7; 8 positions agree with TRBD2. Germline V gene lookup returns CDR1 SGHNT and CDR2 YYREEE (reference sequence). The V gene end was trimmed by 4 bases and the J gene end by 5 bases; junction bases not matched to a gene: 8. This CDR3 contains 14 residues. The CDR3: CASSLTGTSDEQYF. The DNA for the CDR3 is TGTGCCAGCAGCCTAACCGGGACTAGTGACGAGCAGTACTTC.

CDR3 residues: CATSRDLAGYNEQFF. The CDR3 DNA follows: TGTGCCACCAGCAGAGACCTAGCGGGGTACAATGAGCAGTTCTTC. The genes are TRBV15 and TRBJ2-1; TRBD2 agrees at 9 bases. CDR1 and CDR2 (germline): LNHNV, YYDKDF (reference sequence). The CDR3 contains 15 residues. V gave up 0 bases and J gave up 4 bases; unmatched junction bases: 1.

The chain combines TRBV10-3 with TRBJ2-5; 10 bases match TRBD1. The CDR3 loop spans 17 amino acids. J gave up 4 bases and V 2 bases, and 10 bases lay outside the gene matches. From germline, CDR1 is ENHRY and CDR2 SYGVKD. The CDR3 region is CAISEGTGAPKGETQYF. In DNA, the CDR3 is TGTGCCATCAGTGAGGGGACAGGGGCTCCAAAGGGAGAGACCCAGTACTTC.

The chain couples TRBV9 to TRBJ2-1; D call uncertain. Germline assignment: CDR1 SGDLS and CDR2 YYNGEE. The CDR3 runs 16 residues. V was pared by 0 bases and J by 7 bases, with 17 bases between. CDR3 in DNA: TGTGCCAGCAGCGTAGATTCGGTGATACGTCAAAATGAGCAGTTCTTC. This translates into CASSVDSVIRQNEQFF.

The chain carries TRBV5-6 and TRBJ2-5; 11 nucleotides align to TRBD2. Losses at the gene ends were 4 bases for V and 4 bases for J; bases not matched to a gene: 6. From germline, CDR1 is SGHDT and CDR2 YYEEEE. This CDR3 has 15 residues. CDR3 DNA sequence: TGTGCCAGCAGCCCGCTTAGCGGGAGGGTAGAGACCCAGTACTTC. Translated: CASSPLSGRVETQYF.

This chain links TRBV5-1 with TRBJ2-5; possibly TRBD2 for D (6 bases). Trimming removed 0 bases from V and 3 bases from J, with 12 bases in between. Per germline, CDR1 SGHRS and CDR2 YFSETQ. The CDR3 runs to 15 residues. CDR3 nucleotide sequence: TGCGCCAGCAGCTTGGCCTTAACGGGGGAAGAGACCCAGTACTTC. Encoded protein: CASSLALTGEETQYF.

This clone was observed a few times. The chain links TRBV19 to TRBJ1-1, with D unclear. The CDR3 runs to 13 residues. V lost 3 bases, J lost 4 bases, and 9 bases lay in between. Germline values: CDR1 LNHDA, CDR2 SQIVND (reference sequence). The chain's CDR3 is CASSIPPGTEAFF. CDR3 nucleotide sequence: TGTGCCAGTAGTATCCCCCCCGGCACTGAAGCTTTCTTT.

The chain links TRBV18 to TRBJ2-2; 7 bases are a match to TRBD1. Per the germline V gene, CDR1 is KGHSH and CDR2 is LQKENI. The CDR3 loop spans 16 amino acids. Germline trimming cut 3 bases from V and 6 bases from J; bases unmatched to any gene: 10. The CDR3, as DNA: TGTGCCAGCTCACCTCCCAGACAGGGTGGTTCCGGGGAGCTGTTTTTT. It translates to CASSPPRQGGSGELFF.